The rows below give T cell receptor beta chains drawn from one sample of a study of CD8 T cells in ankylosing spondylitis. TCRdb re-called the 5' RACE reads through MiXCR, storing one row per CDR3 protein. The sample lists a few hundred thousand distinct CDR3 sequences, roughly 20% seen once, with roughly 14% in the top ten. Sequences were obtained from blood, either unsorted or a sorted T cell fraction (not recorded which). The receptor set was obtained from a male donor with ankylosing spondylitis or in good health (not recorded which). The CDR3 runs from the conserved cysteine through the conserved F or W. D genes are given only for firm matches. Size values are once, few and many counts, or a class for expanded clones, and some rows have none.

once	TRBV18	.	TRBJ2-7	TGTGCCAGCTCACCAATCGGCAGCTCCTACGAGCAGTACTTC	CASSPIGSSYEQYF
.	TRBV28	.	TRBJ1-1	TGTGCCAGCAGTTTATTCCGCCAGGGACCTAACACTGAAGCTTTCTTT	CASSLFRQGPNTEAFF
few	TRBV6-1	.	TRBJ2-7	TGTGCCAGCAGTGTCTCTGCACAGAGCTACGAGCAGTACTTC	CASSVSAQSYEQYF
few	TRBV6-5	TRBD1	TRBJ1-2	TGTGCCAGCAGTAACGAACAGGGGGGCATGGATGGCTACACCTTC	CASSNEQGGMDGYTF
few	TRBV29-1	.	TRBJ1-2	TGCAGCGTGCCGAATGGGGATGGAGGCTATGGCTACACCTTC	CSVPNGDGGYGYTF
few	TRBV10-3	.	TRBJ2-7	TGTGCCATCAGTGAAGGGGATAGCTCCTACGAGCAGTACTTC	CAISEGDSSYEQYF
few	TRBV5-1	.	TRBJ1-1	TGCGCCAGCGGGAACAGAGACACTGAAGCTTTCTTT	CASGNRDTEAFF
.	TRBV19	.	TRBJ2-1	TGTGCCAGTGGCAACGGGGGACCTCAGTTCTTC	CASGNGGPQFF
.	TRBV4-2	.	TRBJ2-7	TGTGCCAGCAGCCAAACCCCCGGCGGGTCCTACGAGCAGTACTTC	CASSQTPGGSYEQYF
few	TRBV20-1	.	TRBJ2-7	TGCAGTGCTGAGATCCGGGACCCGAGATACGAGCAGTACTTC	CSAEIRDPRYEQYF
.	TRBV12-3/TRBV12-4	TRBD1	TRBJ1-2	TGTGCCAGCAGTTTTGGACAGGGGGCGAGTTATGGCTACACCTTC	CASSFGQGASYGYTF
few	TRBV3-1	TRBD2	TRBJ2-7	TGTGCCAGCAGCCTCGGACTAGGTGGAGCCTACGAGCAGTACTTC	CASSLGLGGAYEQYF
.	TRBV12-3/TRBV12-4	TRBD1	TRBJ2-5	TGTGCCAGCAGTTCCCCCACAGGGGCCATCCAAGAGACCCAGTACTTC	CASSSPTGAIQETQYF
few	TRBV20-1	.	TRBJ2-5	TGCAGTGCTAGCGCAACTAGAAAGGAGACCCAGTACTTC	CSASATRKETQYF
few	TRBV12-3/TRBV12-4	.	TRBJ1-1	TGTGCCAGCAGTACGGGACCCCGGGGCACTGAAGCTTTCTTT	CASSTGPRGTEAFF
.	TRBV3-1	TRBD1	TRBJ2-5	TGTGCCAGCAGCAAAAAACCAGGGGGCATCGGCGAGACCCAGTACTTC	CASSKKPGGIGETQYF
.	TRBV6-1	.	TRBJ2-7	TGTGCCAGCAGAAGCCTTGGACAGTCTGGCCAGCAGTACTTC	CASRSLGQSGQQYF
few	TRBV27	.	TRBJ2-1	TGTGCCAGCACAAAGAGTTTGGGACGGGATGAGCAGTTCTTC	CASTKSLGRDEQFF
.	TRBV29-1	.	TRBJ2-7	TGCAGCGTTGAGGAGCAGGGAAGCTGGGGTGAGCAGTACTTC	CSVEEQGSWGEQYF
.	TRBV12-3/TRBV12-4	.	TRBJ1-2	TGTGCCAGCAGTTTAGGAGGTCCCGGCGGCTACACCTTC	CASSLGGPGGYTF
few	TRBV5-6	.	TRBJ2-7	TGTGCCAGCAGCTTACCGCAGGGCTACGAGCAGTACTTC	CASSLPQGYEQYF
.	TRBV15	TRBD1	TRBJ2-1	TGTGCCACCAGCAGGGACAGGTGGAGCTCCTACAATGAGCAGTTCTTC	CATSRDRWSSYNEQFF
.	TRBV20-1	.	TRBJ2-7	TGCAGTGCTAGAGAAAAGGGGGGGGCCTCCTACGAGCAGTACTTC	CSAREKGGASYEQYF
.	TRBV5-6	.	TRBJ2-7	TGTGCCAGCAGCTTAAGCGGAACTATCTACGAGCAGTACTTC	CASSLSGTIYEQYF
.	TRBV29-1	.	TRBJ2-7	TGCAGCGTTGGACGCACAAACTCCTACGAGCAGTACTTC	CSVGRTNSYEQYF
few	TRBV12-3/TRBV12-4	TRBD2	TRBJ2-1	TGTGCCAGCAGTTTTTCGCGGGGGGGCAATGAGCAGTTCTTC	CASSFSRGGNEQFF
few	TRBV12-3/TRBV12-4	TRBD2	TRBJ2-2	TGTGCCAGCAGTCCATTTGAAGCGGGGCGGAACACCGGGGAGCTGTTTTTT	CASSPFEAGRNTGELFF
.	TRBV19	TRBD1	TRBJ2-7	TGTGCCAGTAGTATAGTGGGACAGGGGGCCTACGAGCAGTACTTC	CASSIVGQGAYEQYF
.	TRBV10-2	TRBD2	TRBJ2-1	TGCGCCATCACACCGGGGGGGGGGCCTTATGAGCAGTTCTTC	CAITPGGGPYEQFF
.	TRBV10-3	TRBD2	TRBJ2-5	TGTGCCATCAGTGAGCCTAGCGGGGGACCACAAGAGACCCAGTACTTC	CAISEPSGGPQETQYF
.	TRBV5-1	.	TRBJ2-1	TGCGCCAGCAGCTACCAACAGGGTGCGTCCTACAATGAGCAGTTCTTC	CASSYQQGASYNEQFF
.	TRBV20-1	.	TRBJ2-7	TGCAGTGCTAGGGAAGACTACTCCTACGAGCAGTACTTC	CSAREDYSYEQYF